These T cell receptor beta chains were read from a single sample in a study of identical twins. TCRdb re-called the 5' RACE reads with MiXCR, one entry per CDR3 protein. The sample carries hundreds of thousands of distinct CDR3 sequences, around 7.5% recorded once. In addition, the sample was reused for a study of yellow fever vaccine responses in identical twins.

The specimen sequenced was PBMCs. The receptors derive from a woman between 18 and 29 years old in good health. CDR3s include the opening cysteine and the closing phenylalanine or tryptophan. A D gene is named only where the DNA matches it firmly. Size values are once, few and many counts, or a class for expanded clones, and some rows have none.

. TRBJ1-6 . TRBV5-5 TGTGCCAGCACCCTGACGGGACATTGGGATTCACCCCTCCACTTT CASTLTGHWDSPLHF
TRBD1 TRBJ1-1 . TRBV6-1 TGTGCCAGCAGACCCCGGACAGGGCGGAACACTGAAGCTTTCTTT CASRPRTGRNTEAFF
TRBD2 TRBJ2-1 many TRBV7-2 TGTGCCAGCAGCGCAAGACTAGCGGGGTACAATGAGCAGTTCTTC CASSARLAGYNEQFF
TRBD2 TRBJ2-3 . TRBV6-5 TGTGCCAGCGGTTTTAGCGGGGGGCAGGGAGATACGCAGTATTTT CASGFSGGQGDTQYF
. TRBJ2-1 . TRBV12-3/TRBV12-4 TGTGCCAGCAGTTTAGGGGGGGCGTGGGGCAATGAGCAGTTCTTC CASSLGGAWGNEQFF
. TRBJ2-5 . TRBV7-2 TGTGCCAGCAGCTTGAGCAGTTTGGAGACCCAGTACTTC CASSLSSLETQYF
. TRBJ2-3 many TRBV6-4 TGTGCCAGCAGTCCTCTCTCCGGGGGAACTAGCACAGATACGCAGTATTTT CASSPLSGGTSTDTQYF
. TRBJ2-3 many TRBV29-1 TGCAGCGTTGAAGAGTATAGACTAGTTGGGGCAGATACGCAGTATTTT CSVEEYRLVGADTQYF
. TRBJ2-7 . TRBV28 TGTGCCACCAGGGAGTCAACCGCCTACGAGCAGTACTTC CATRESTAYEQYF
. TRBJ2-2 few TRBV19 TGTGCCAGTAGTCAAATAGGGGCAGGGCCGAACACCGGGGAGCTGTTTTTT CASSQIGAGPNTGELFF
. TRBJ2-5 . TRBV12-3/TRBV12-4 TGTGCCAGTTCACCTGGGGAGATTGAGACCCAGTACTTC CASSPGEIETQYF
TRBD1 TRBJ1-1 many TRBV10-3 TGTGCCATCAGTACCGGACAGGGCTCTGAAGCTTTCTTT CAISTGQGSEAFF
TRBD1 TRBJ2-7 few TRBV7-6 TGTGCCAGCAGCTACACCGGGACAGGCTACGAGCAGTACTTC CASSYTGTGYEQYF
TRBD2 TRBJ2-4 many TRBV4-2 TGTGCCAGCACCCCCCGTTTTATAGCTAGCGGGGTAGTAGCCAAAAACATTCAGTACTTC CASTPRFIASGVVAKNIQYF
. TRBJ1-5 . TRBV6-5 TGTGCCAGCAGTTACCAGGGTTCTTCTAGCAATCAGCCCCAGCATTTT CASSYQGSSSNQPQHF
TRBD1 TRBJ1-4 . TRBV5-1 TGCGCCAGCAGCGCGGGACAGCCGAATGAAAAACTGTTTTTT CASSAGQPNEKLFF
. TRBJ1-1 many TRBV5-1 TGCGCCAGCAGCCCGATAAAGGGGGTAATCGGCGCTGAAGCTTTCTTT CASSPIKGVIGAEAFF
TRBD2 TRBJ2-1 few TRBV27 TGTGCCAGCAGTTTAGTCGGGGGGACTTCTAAGCAGTTCTTC CASSLVGGTSKQFF
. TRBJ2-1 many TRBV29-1 TGCAGCGTTGAAGATTGGGAGCTGGGGCCTGAGCAGTTCTTC CSVEDWELGPEQFF
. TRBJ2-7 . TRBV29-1 TGCAGCGTTGAGGGCAGGTACTACGAGCAGTACTTC CSVEGRYYEQYF
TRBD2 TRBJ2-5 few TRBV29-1 TGCACCGGACGGACTAGCGGGAAAGAGACCCAGTACTTC CTGRTSGKETQYF
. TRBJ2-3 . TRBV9 TGTGCCAGCAGCGTAGGTCCAGGTACTAGCACAGATACGCAGTATTTT CASSVGPGTSTDTQYF
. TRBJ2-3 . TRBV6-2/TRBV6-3 TGTGCCAGCATATCTGAGACCGGGTGGGATACGCAGTATTTT CASISETGWDTQYF
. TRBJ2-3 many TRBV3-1 TGTGCCAGCAGCCCCACCATTGAGTCGTCCACGAGCACAGATACGCAGTATTTT CASSPTIESSTSTDTQYF
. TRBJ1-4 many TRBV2 TGTGCCAGCAGTGAAAGGGGAGCAGCTAATGAAAAACTGTTTTTT CASSERGAANEKLFF
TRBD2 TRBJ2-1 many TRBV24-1 TGTGCCACCAGTGATTTTATCCTAGCGGGAGGTGAGCAGTTCTTC CATSDFILAGGEQFF
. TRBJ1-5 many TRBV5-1 TGCGCCAGCAGCCCATCGGGGACGGGCAATCAGCCCCAGCATTTT CASSPSGTGNQPQHF
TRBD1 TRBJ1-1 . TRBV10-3 TGTGCCATCAGTGATCGGGGACAGGGGGTTTTTGGCACTGAAGCTTTCTTT CAISDRGQGVFGTEAFF
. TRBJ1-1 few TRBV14 TGTGCCAGCCGCCAAGTGGACACCAACACTGAAGCTTTCTTT CASRQVDTNTEAFF
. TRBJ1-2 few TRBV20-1 TGCAGTGCTACTCCGGCGGGTGGCTACACCTTC CSATPAGGYTF
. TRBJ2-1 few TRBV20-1 TGCAGTGCTAGAGACCGAGGACATTACAATGAGCAGTTCTTC CSARDRGHYNEQFF
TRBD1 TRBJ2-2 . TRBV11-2 TGTGCCAGCAGGACAGGGAGATTGACCGGGGAGCTGTTTTTT CASRTGRLTGELFF
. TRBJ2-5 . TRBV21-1 TGTGCCAGCAGCAAATGGACTCCCCGGGCCCAGTACTTC CASSKWTPRAQYF
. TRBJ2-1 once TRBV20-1 TGCAGTGCTCCGCAAGGGGTGGACTACAATGAGCAGTTCTTC CSAPQGVDYNEQFF
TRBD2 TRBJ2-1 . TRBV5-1 TGCGCCAGCAGCACGACTAGCGGGGCGGGGAATGAGCAGTTCTTC CASSTTSGAGNEQFF
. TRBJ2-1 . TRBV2 TGTGCCAGCAGTGGACACGGAGACTACAATGAGCAGTTCTTC CASSGHGDYNEQFF
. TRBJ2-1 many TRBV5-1 TGTGCCAGCAGCTTAGGAGGTCGCAATGAGCAGTTCTTC CASSLGGRNEQFF
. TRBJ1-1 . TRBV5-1 TGCGCCAGCAGCTTGGACGGCAAGCGCACTGAAGCTTTCTTT CASSLDGKRTEAFF
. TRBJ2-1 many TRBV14 TGTGCCAGCAGCCAATACGGTCCCCCCTCCTACAATGAGCAGTTCTTC CASSQYGPPSYNEQFF
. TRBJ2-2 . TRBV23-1 TGCGCCAGCAGTCAAACGACAGGACCCACCGGGGAGCTGTTTTTT CASSQTTGPTGELFF
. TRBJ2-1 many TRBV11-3 TGTGCCAGCAGCCCCCTCGGGGGCTACACCTCCTACAATGAGCAGTTCTTC CASSPLGGYTSYNEQFF
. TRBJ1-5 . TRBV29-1 TGCAGCGTTGTAGGAAATAGCAATCAGCCCCAGCATTTT CSVVGNSNQPQHF
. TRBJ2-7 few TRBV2 TGTGCCAGCAGTTGGACTAACTCCTACGAGCAGTACTTC CASSWTNSYEQYF
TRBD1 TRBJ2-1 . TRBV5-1 TGCGCCAGCAGCTTATATGGGACAGTCCACAATGAGCAGTTCTTC CASSLYGTVHNEQFF
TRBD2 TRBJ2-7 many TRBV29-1 TGCAGCGTGCTGACGGGGGGGACCTACGAGCAGTACTTC CSVLTGGTYEQYF
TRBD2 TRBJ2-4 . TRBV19 TGTGCCAGTAGTATAGAGGGACCCACTAGCGGGAGGAAATTAAACATTCAGTACTTC CASSIEGPTSGRKLNIQYF
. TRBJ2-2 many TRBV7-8 TGTGCCAGCAGCTTAAGGGACCCCCTTAACACCGGGGAGCTGTTTTTT CASSLRDPLNTGELFF
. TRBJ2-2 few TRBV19 TGTGCCAACAGACAGGACTTTGCCGGGGAGCTGTTTTTT CANRQDFAGELFF
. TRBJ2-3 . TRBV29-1 TGCAGCGTTGTTGTGGTCGCAGATACGCAGTATTTT CSVVVVADTQYF
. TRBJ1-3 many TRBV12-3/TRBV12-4 TGTGCCAGCAGTTTCGGGGGTGGAAACACCATATATTTT CASSFGGGNTIYF
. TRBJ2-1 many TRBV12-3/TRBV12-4 TGTGCCAGCGGCTACAATGAGCAGTTCTTC CASGYNEQFF
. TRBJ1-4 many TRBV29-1 TGCAGCGTCCTGACAGCCGGGAGTAATGAAAAACTGTTTTTT CSVLTAGSNEKLFF
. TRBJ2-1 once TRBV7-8 TGTGCCAGCAGCTTAGGCAAGGATGTCTCCTACAATGAGCAGTTCTTC CASSLGKDVSYNEQFF
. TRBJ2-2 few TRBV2 TGTGCCAGCAGCGATAACAGGGTGAACACCGGGGAGCTGTTTTTT CASSDNRVNTGELFF
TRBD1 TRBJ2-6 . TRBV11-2 TGTGCCAGCAGCTTCGGGACAGGGCCCTCTGGGGCCAACGTCCTGACTTTC CASSFGTGPSGANVLTF
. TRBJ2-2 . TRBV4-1 TGCGCCAGCAGAGAGACAGAGAGCAACACCGGGGAGCTGTTTTTT CASRETESNTGELFF
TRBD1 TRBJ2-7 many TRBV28 TGTGCCAGCAGACGACAGGGGAGCTACGAGCAGTACTTC CASRRQGSYEQYF
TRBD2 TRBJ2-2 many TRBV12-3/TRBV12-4 TGTGCCATCGCCAAGCGGGAGGCATCCACCGGGGAGCTGTTTTTT CAIAKREASTGELFF
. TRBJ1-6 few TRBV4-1 TGCGCCAGCAGCCCGGGCATGAGCCACCCTTCACCCCTCCACTTT CASSPGMSHPSPLHF
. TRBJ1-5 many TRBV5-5 TGTGCCAGCAGCTTGGCGGGATTCAATCAGCCCCAGCATTTT CASSLAGFNQPQHF